Below are 16 T cell receptor beta chains sequenced from a single sample in a study of blood T cell repertoires in COVID-19. Sequenced by immunoSEQ multiplex PCR; TCRdb stores in-frame clones only, minus some. Of 120,000 or so clones detected, roughly 91% appear once; the ten largest clones hold 1.5%. Input material: peripheral blood. The receptors originated from a human donor in a cohort sampled during active COVID-19.

The chain joins TRBV30 to TRBJ2-1, with 7 bases fitting TRBD2. From germline, CDR1 is GTSNPN and CDR2 SVGIG (reference sequence). The CDR3 spans 15 residues. V dropped 0 bases and J dropped 3; count of bases not matched to a gene: 5. CDR3 in amino acids: CAWSVLGLVYNEQFF. CDR3 coding DNA: TGTGCCTGGAGTGTACTAGGACTAGTCTACAATGAGCAGTTCTTC. The full variable domain, its missing parts supplied by reference TRBV30 and TRBJ2-1, is SQTIHQWPATLVQPVGSPLSLECTVEGTSNPNLYWYRQAAGRGLQLLFYSVGIGQISSEVPQNLSASRPQDRQFILSSKKLLLSDSGFYLCAWSVLGLVYNEQFFGPGTRLTVL.

The rearrangement uses TRBV12-3 or TRBV12-4 and TRBJ1-1; D may be TRBD1 (6 bases). Trimming removed 0 bases from V and 4 bases from J, with 6 bases in between. This CDR3 has 13 amino acids. The CDR3 protein is CASSLAGGTEAFF. CDR3 bases: TGTGCCAGCAGTTTAGCAGGGGGCACTGAAGCTTTCTTT.

The chain recombines TRBV6-6 with TRBJ2-7, with TRBD2 identical over 7 bases. The V gene end was trimmed by 0 bases and the J gene end by 9 bases; junction bases not matched to a gene: 8. In germline, CDR1 is MNHNY, CDR2 SVGAGI (reference sequence). The CDR3 sequence is 14 residues long. The CDR3 region is CASSYSGGSPGQYF. The CDR3 bases are TGTGCCAGCAGTTACTCGGGCGGGAGTCCTGGGCAGTACTTC.

The gene calls are TRBV18 and TRBJ1-1, with 7 bases that match TRBD1. V dropped 5 bases and J dropped 3; count of bases not matched to a gene: 9. The CDR3 consists of 15 residues. The germline CDR1 and CDR2 sequences are KGHSH and LQKENI. DNA of the CDR3: TGTGCCAGCTCAACCAGGGGGGTCGAGTACACTGAAGCTTTCTTT. Translated: CASSTRGVEYTEAFF.

This chain connects TRBV19 to TRBJ2-3, with 7 bases matching TRBD1. The trim removed 9 bases at V and 1 base at J, leaving 4 bases unmatched. The CDR3 extends over 13 amino acids. Germline V gives CDR1 LNHDA, CDR2 SQIVND (reference sequence). The CDR3 DNA is TGTGCCAGCGGGCAGGGGGGCACAGATACGCAGTATTTT. Protein sequence: CASGQGGTDTQYF. Together with reference TRBV19 and TRBJ2-3, the CDR3 gives the full variable domain: DGGITQSPKYLFRKEGQNVTLSCEQNLNHDAMYWYRQDPGQGLRLIYYSQIVNDFQKGDIAEGYSVSREKKESFPLTVTSAQKNPTAFYLCASGQGGTDTQYFGPGTRLTVL.

Only a few counts were recorded for this clone. The germline gene is not matched at one end of the junction; a read error may be the cause. This chain connects TRBV7-7 to TRBJ2-1; the D gene is possibly TRBD1 (6 bases). The CDR3 extends over 16 amino acids. The germline CDR1 and CDR2 sequences are SSHAT and FNYEAQ (reference sequence). The CDR3, as DNA: TGTGCTAGCAGCTCCACCGGGACATCTCTTGGGGGTGAGCAGTTCTTC. Its protein product is CASSSTGTSLGGEQFF.

This rearrangement joins TRBV4-1 to TRBJ2-3, with TRBD2 identical over 9 bases. The CDR3 is 14 amino acids. Germline lookup yields CDR1 MGHRA and CDR2 YSYEKL. The trim removed 8 bases at V and 6 bases at J, leaving 9 bases unmatched. CDR3 amino acids: CASQVVAGADTQYF. The CDR3 DNA reads TGCGCCAGCCAGGTAGTAGCGGGAGCGGATACGCAGTATTTT.

The chain couples TRBV2 to TRBJ2-4; TRBD1 matches at 9 bases. V lost 5 bases to trimming and J lost 3 bases; unmatched junction nucleotides: 5. CDR1 SNHLY and CDR2 FYNNEI come from the germline V gene. CDR3 size: 15 residues. The DNA of the CDR3 is TGTGCCAGCAGTCGACAGGGGGAGGGCAAAAACATTCAGTACTTC. This encodes CASSRQGEGKNIQYF.

This clone was observed a few times. At the DNA level, this CDR3 is encoded by other sequences in the same sample as well. The rearrangement joins TRBV7-2 to TRBJ2-7, with 11 bases lining up with TRBD2. This CDR3 spans 16 amino acids. J lost 4 bases, V lost 2 bases, and 7 bases had no gene match. Germline V gives CDR1 SGHTA, CDR2 FQGNSA. The CDR3 reads CASSLLAGGPLYEQYF. The CDR3 DNA sequence: TGTGCCAGCAGCTTATTAGCGGGAGGGCCTCTTTACGAGCAGTACTTC.

The chain combines TRBV9 with TRBJ1-5; 7 positions agree with TRBD1. V shed 10 bases and J 2 bases; nucleotides not matched to a gene: 3. The CDR3 spans 12 residues. CDR1 and CDR2 (germline): SGDLS, YYNGEE. The CDR3 spells CAGDRGNQPQHF. The CDR3 DNA follows: TGTGCCGGTGACAGGGGCAATCAGCCCCAGCATTTT.

This clone appeared once. The chain couples TRBV11-2 to TRBJ2-5; 13 positions match TRBD2. CDR1 and CDR2 (germline): SGHAT, FQNNGV. V dropped 1 base and J dropped 6; count of bases not matched to a gene: 5. The length of the CDR3 is 16 residues. This CDR3 reads CASSLVTSGRAQTQYF. The CDR3 DNA reads as TGTGCCAGCAGCTTAGTAACTAGCGGGAGGGCCCAGACCCAGTACTTC. Variable domain in full (rest from reference TRBV11-2 and TRBJ2-5): EAGVAQSPRYKIIEKRQSVAFWCNPISGHATLYWYQQILGQGPKLLIQFQNNGVVDDSQLPKDRFSAERLKGVDSTLKIQPAKLEDSAVYLCASSLVTSGRAQTQYFGPGTRLLVL.

The chain employs TRBV2 and TRBJ1-2, with 7 bases lining up with TRBD1. This CDR3 is built from 14 residues. J gave up 4 bases and V 4 bases, and 6 bases lay outside the gene matches. Germline V CDR1 and CDR2: SNHLY, FYNNEI. This chain's CDR3 is CASSGDSWSYGYTF. DNA for the CDR3: TGTGCCAGCAGTGGGGACAGTTGGAGCTATGGCTACACCTTC. Complete variable domain (other parts from reference TRBV2 and TRBJ1-2): EPEVTQTPSHQVTQMGQEVILRCVPISNHLYFYWYRQILGQKVEFLVSFYNNEISEKSEIFDDQFSVERPDGSNFTLKIRSTKLEDSAMYFCASSGDSWSYGYTFGSGTRLTVV.

The genes are TRBV11-2 and TRBJ2-3; D gene uncertain. Germline CDR1 reads SGHAT; CDR2 reads FQNNGV. Trimming cost V 0 bases and J 6 bases, with 4 bases left between them. The CDR3 contains 12 residues. CDR3 nucleotides: TGTGCCAGCAGCTTAGATCGGGATACGCAGTATTTT. Encoded protein: CASSLDRDTQYF.

Here the CDR3 DNA reads TGTGCCATCAGCGATGACAGAACCTATGGCTACACCTTC. Residues: CAISDDRTYGYTF. V gene TRBV10-3 combines with J gene TRBJ1-2, with D possibly TRBD1 on 5 matching bases. Germline V lookup: CDR1 ENHRY, CDR2 SYGVKD. V dropped 6 bases and J dropped 4 bases, with 12 bases sitting between them. The CDR3 length is 13 residues.

The chain carries TRBV9 and TRBJ1-3; D may be TRBD1 (5 bases). Trimming stripped 0 bases from V and 2 bases from J, with 9 bases between. The CDR3 is 15 residues long. CDR1 is SGDLS and CDR2 is YYNGEE in the germline V gene. The CDR3 nucleotides are TGTGCCAGCAGCGTAGGATCAGGGACTGGAAACACCATATATTTT. Translation gives CASSVGSGTGNTIYF.

This chain links TRBV5-1 with TRBJ1-1; D not certain. Germline V gene sequence: CDR1 SGHRS, CDR2 YFSETQ. CDR3 size: 13 residues. V lost 3 bases, J lost 3 bases, and 9 bases lay in between. CDR3 nucleotides: TGCGCCAGCAGCTCGTGGGCCGACACTGAAGCTTTCTTT. This sequence encodes CASSSWADTEAFF.